The 19 T cell receptor beta chains in this list originate from one sample, sequenced in a study of cytotoxic CD8 clonotypes in ibrutinib-treated CLL. The data were produced by immunoSEQ multiplex PCR, yet TCRdb's version contains in-frame clones alone and is incomplete. Here the sample spans about 84,000 clones, 86% being singletons. This specimen was PBMCs, taken before ibrutinib treatment. These receptors all stem from a human donor with chronic lymphocytic leukemia.

The gene calls are TRBV2 and TRBJ1-5; TRBD1 might be the D (5 bases). The V gene's germline CDR1 is SNHLY and CDR2 FYNNEI. V lost 6 bases to trimming and J lost 1 base, with 13 bases between them. The CDR3 length is 15 residues. CDR3 nucleotide sequence: TGTGCCAGCAGCCGGGATCGACAGAGCAATCAGCCCCAGCATTTT. It yields the protein CASSRDRQSNQPQHF.

The gene calls are TRBV11-3 and TRBJ2-1; D ambiguous. Trimming pared 2 bases from V and 0 bases from J, leaving 5 bases between. Germline assignment: CDR1 SGHNT and CDR2 YENEEA. CDR3 length: 14 residues. CDR3: CASSLISSYNEQFF. The DNA for the CDR3 is TGTGCCAGCAGCTTAATTAGCTCCTACAATGAGCAGTTCTTC.

The chain combines TRBV29-1 with TRBJ1-1; 8 nucleotides match TRBD1. Trimming removed 2 bases from V and 3 bases from J; junction bases left unmatched: 8. CDR1 is SQVTM, CDR2 ANQGSEA, per germline. The CDR3 totals 15 residues. The CDR3 bases are TGCAGCGTTGAAATGCCAGGGGGCCGAGACACTGAAGCTTTCTTT. Residues: CSVEMPGGRDTEAFF.

This chain joins TRBV29-1 and TRBJ2-1; 10 bases align to TRBD1. The CDR3 totals 15 residues. The germline V gene has CDR1 SQVTM and CDR2 ANQGSEA. V lost 6 bases to trimming and J lost 0 bases; unmatched junction nucleotides: 5. CDR3 DNA sequence: TGCAGCGTGGAGACAGGGGGCACCTCCTACAATGAGCAGTTCTTC. Amino acid sequence: CSVETGGTSYNEQFF.

The rearrangement uses TRBV5-1 and TRBJ1-1; 7 positions agree with TRBD1. The germline V gene encodes CDR1 SGHRS and CDR2 YFSETQ. The length of the CDR3 is 17 residues. The V and J ends lost 5 bases and 3 bases, in that order; junction bases with no gene match: 16. The CDR3 sequence is CASRPGQVAYEDTEAFF. CDR3 sequence (DNA): TGCGCCAGCAGACCTGGACAGGTAGCATATGAAGACACTGAAGCTTTCTTT.

CDR3 loop: CASSPGIYYADTQYF. CDR3 DNA sequence: TGTGCCAGCAGCCCGGGTATTTACTACGCAGATACGCAGTATTTT. This sequence joins TRBV27 and TRBJ2-3; D unclear. CDR1 MNHEY and CDR2 SMNVEV come from the germline V gene (reference sequence). The CDR3 has 15 residues. V was shortened by 6 bases and J by 4 bases, with 17 bases between the two germline ends.

The chain joins TRBV5-1 to TRBJ1-2, with 7 nucleotides matching TRBD1. CDR1 is SGHRS and CDR2 is YFSETQ in the germline V gene. V was clipped by 1 base and J by 8 bases; unmatched bases: 5. There are 13 residues in the CDR3. CDR3 amino acids: CASSLRQGGGYTF. CDR3 DNA sequence: TGCGCCAGCAGCTTGAGACAGGGAGGGGGCTACACCTTC.

V is TRBV27 and J is TRBJ1-1; no reliable D call. Trimming took 6 bases from V and 6 from J, leaving 14 bases between them. This CDR3 is built from 13 residues. CDR1 is MNHEY and CDR2 is SMNVEV in the germline V gene (reference sequence). CDR3 loop: CASRPRAGAEAFF. The CDR3 DNA reads as TGTGCCAGCAGGCCGCGGGCGGGAGCTGAAGCTTTCTTT.

Only one count was recorded for this clone. The rearrangement links TRBV28 to TRBJ1-3, with TRBD1 as a possible D gene (5 bases). The CDR3 spans 15 residues. CDR1 and CDR2 (germline): MDHEN, SYDVKM. Trimming shortened V by 5 bases and J by 0 bases, and 11 bases separated the two germline ends. In DNA form, the CDR3 reads TGTGCCAGCAGTAAAACAGGCCACTCTGGAAACACCATATATTTT. It yields the protein CASSKTGHSGNTIYF.

CDR3 protein: CSVQGTGQPQHF. The CDR3, as DNA: TGCAGCGTTCAGGGAACTGGTCAGCCCCAGCATTTT. The rearrangement links TRBV29-1 to TRBJ1-5, with a tentative D call TRBD1 (5 bases). The germline V and J ends were trimmed by 5 bases and 6 bases, with 11 bases remaining between them. Germline V CDR1 and CDR2: SQVTM, ANQGSEA. The CDR3 is made up of 12 amino acids.

The chain has TRBV7-8 and TRBJ2-7; a possible D gene is TRBD2 (6 bases). In germline, CDR1 is SGHVS, CDR2 FQNEAQ. The V gene lost 5 bases and the J gene lost 6 bases, with 17 bases spanning the gap. The CDR3 has 14 amino acids. Here the CDR3 reads CASSPIILASEQYF. The CDR3 DNA reads TGTGCCAGCAGCCCCATAATACTAGCCTCCGAGCAGTACTTC.

The CDR3: CASSPPGADTEAFF. The DNA of the CDR3 is TGCGCCAGCAGCCCCCCAGGGGCCGACACTGAAGCTTTCTTT. The chain is built from TRBV5-1 and TRBJ1-1; the D gene is possibly TRBD1 (6 bases). The V gene's germline CDR1 is SGHRS and CDR2 YFSETQ. The CDR3 sequence is 14 residues long. V lost 4 bases, J lost 3 bases, and 13 bases lay in between.

This chain uses TRBV19 with TRBJ1-2, with 7 bases aligning to TRBD1. The CDR3 runs to 14 residues. Germline V CDR1 and CDR2: LNHDA, SQIVND (reference sequence). Trimming removed 5 bases from V and 4 bases from J; junction bases left unmatched: 7. This chain's CDR3 is CASSLIQGLYGYTF. The CDR3, as DNA: TGTGCCAGTAGTCTCATACAGGGGCTCTATGGCTACACCTTC.

The CDR3 region is CASSPVGVQETQYF. The CDR3 DNA reads TGTGCCAGCAGCCCCGTAGGGGTCCAAGAGACCCAGTACTTC. The rearrangement links TRBV11-2 to TRBJ2-5, with a possible D match to TRBD1 (5 bases). The V gene's germline CDR1 is SGHAT and CDR2 FQNNGV. V was shortened by 5 bases and J by 1 base, with 11 bases between the two germline ends. There are 14 residues in the CDR3.

The chain is built from TRBV27 and TRBJ2-7, with D possibly matching TRBD1 (6 bases). Germline CDR1 is MNHEY and CDR2 is SMNVEV (reference sequence). This CDR3 has 14 residues. The V and J ends lost 5 bases and 0 bases respectively, with 11 bases between them. The CDR3 sequence: CASSPGQTSYEQYF. The CDR3 bases are TGTGCCAGCAGTCCCGGACAGACCTCCTACGAGCAGTACTTC.

This clone was detected a few times. A much larger clone differs from this one at a single base, so this may be a read error. The chain is built from TRBV7-9 and TRBJ2-7, with D perhaps TRBD1 or TRBD2 (6 bases each). This CDR3 region has 15 residues. Germline values: CDR1 SEHNR, CDR2 FQNEAQ (reference sequence). The germline V and J ends were trimmed by 3 bases and 7 bases, with 19 bases remaining between them. CDR3 in DNA: TGTGCCAGCAGCTTGGAGGGGACAAGGTCGGGGGAGCAGTACTTC. It is translated as CASSLEGTRSGEQYF.

The genes are TRBV7-9 and TRBJ2-2; possibly TRBD2 for D (5 bases). The germline gives CDR1 SEHNR, CDR2 FQNEAQ (reference sequence). Trimming left V 0 bases short and J 3 bases short, with 11 bases between. The CDR3 sequence is 16 residues long. This CDR3 is CASSLAGRLDTGELFF. The CDR3 DNA sequence: TGTGCCAGCAGCTTAGCAGGGAGACTCGACACCGGGGAGCTGTTTTTT.

The chain has TRBV27 and TRBJ1-5, with 9 bases aligning to TRBD1. Trimming removed 6 bases from V and 1 base from J; junction bases left unmatched: 7. This CDR3 has 16 amino acids. CDR1 MNHEY and CDR2 SMNVEV come from the germline V gene (reference sequence). CDR3 nucleotide sequence: TGTGCCAGCAGAACGGGACAGGGTCGAAGCAATCAGCCCCAGCATTTT. Translation: CASRTGQGRSNQPQHF.

The gene calls are TRBV5-1 and TRBJ2-5, with D unclear. Trimming cost V 4 bases and J 3 bases, with 19 bases left between them. The germline V gene encodes CDR1 SGHRS and CDR2 YFSETQ. The CDR3 totals 16 residues. The CDR3 region is CASSPMWTSQEETQYF. The CDR3 DNA follows: TGCGCCAGCAGCCCCATGTGGACCTCCCAAGAAGAGACCCAGTACTTC.